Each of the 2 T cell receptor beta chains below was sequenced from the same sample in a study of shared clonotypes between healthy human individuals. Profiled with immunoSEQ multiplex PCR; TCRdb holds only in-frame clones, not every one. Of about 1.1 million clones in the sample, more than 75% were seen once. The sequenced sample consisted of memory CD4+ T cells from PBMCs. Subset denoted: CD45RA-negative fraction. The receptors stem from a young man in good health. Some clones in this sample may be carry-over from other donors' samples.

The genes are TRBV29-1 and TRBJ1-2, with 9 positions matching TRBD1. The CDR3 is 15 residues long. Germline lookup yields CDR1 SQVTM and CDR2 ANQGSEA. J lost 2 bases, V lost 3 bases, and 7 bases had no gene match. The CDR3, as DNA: TGCAGCGTTGATTCACGAGGGACAGGGAACTATGGCTACACCTTC. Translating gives CSVDSRGTGNYGYTF.

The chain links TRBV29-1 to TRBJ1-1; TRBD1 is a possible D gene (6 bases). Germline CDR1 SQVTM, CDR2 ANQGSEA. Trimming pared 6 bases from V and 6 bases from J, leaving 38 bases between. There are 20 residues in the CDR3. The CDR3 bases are TGCAGCGTCGGGTACACAGCCCAAGGGGGGGGGCGCGGATATTATCCTGAAGCTTTCTTT. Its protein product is CSVGYTAQGGGRGYYPEAFF. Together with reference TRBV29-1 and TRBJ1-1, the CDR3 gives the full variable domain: SAVISQKPSRDICQRGTSLTIQCQVDSQVTMMFWYRQQPGQSLTLIATANQGSEATYESGFVIDKFPISRPNLTFSTLTVSNMSPEDSSIYLCSVGYTAQGGGRGYYPEAFFGQGTRLTVV.